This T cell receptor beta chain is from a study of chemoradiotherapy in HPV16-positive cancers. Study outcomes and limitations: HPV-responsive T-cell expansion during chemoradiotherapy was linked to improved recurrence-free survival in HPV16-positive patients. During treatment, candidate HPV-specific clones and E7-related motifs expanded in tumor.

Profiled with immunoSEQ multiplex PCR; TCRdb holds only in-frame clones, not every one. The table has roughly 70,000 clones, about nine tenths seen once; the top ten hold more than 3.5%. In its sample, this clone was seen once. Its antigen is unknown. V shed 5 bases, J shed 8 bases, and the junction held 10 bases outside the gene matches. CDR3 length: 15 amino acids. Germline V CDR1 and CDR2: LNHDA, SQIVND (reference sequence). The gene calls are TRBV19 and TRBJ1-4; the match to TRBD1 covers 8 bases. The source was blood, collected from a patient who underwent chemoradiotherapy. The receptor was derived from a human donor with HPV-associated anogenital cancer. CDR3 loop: CASSPQGALGEKLFF. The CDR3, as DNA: TGTGCCAGTAGTCCCCAGGGGGCCTTGGGAGAAAAACTGTTTTTT.